Presented here are 30 T cell receptor beta chains from one specimen sequenced in a study of OX40 agonist ivuxolimab in advanced cancers. The library was made by the immunoSEQ multiplex PCR assay. Sourced from immuneACCESS, this table was stored by TCRdb with only in-frame sequences that have V and J called. A share of the clones is absent; for the studies checked, an unresolved V gene accounts for under half, and the remainder has no known explanation. The sample records 55,000 to 70,000 clones, 83% of which are singletons. Under 1.5% of the sample is taken by the ten largest. The sample here was CD4+ or CD8+ T cells sorted from blood, taken in a trial of the OX40 agonist ivuxolimab. These receptors all stem from an adult with an advanced solid tumor such as melanoma, head and neck, liver or kidney cancer.

CDR3 in DNA: TGCAGCGTCCTGATTCTGCCGGGACAGGGGAACTATGGCTACACCTTC. Translation gives CSVLILPGQGNYGYTF. The rearrangement links TRBV29-1 to TRBJ1-2; the match to TRBD1 covers 10 bases. Trimming cost V 6 bases and J 2 bases; bases outside gene matches: 12. The CDR3 consists of 16 residues. CDR1 and CDR2 (germline): SQVTM, ANQGSEA.

CDR3 protein: CASKPAPDSSYEQYF. The CDR3 DNA reads TGTGCCAGCAAACCCGCTCCGGACAGCTCCTACGAGCAGTACTTC. V usage is TRBV11-1 and J usage is TRBJ2-5; tentatively, D is TRBD1 (6 bases). The J call may be faulty, since TRBJ2-7 better matches the DNA end. Germline V gene sequence: CDR1 SGHAT, CDR2 FQDESV (reference sequence). The CDR3 contains 15 residues.

The rearrangement joins TRBV2 to TRBJ1-2; 10 bases are shared with TRBD1. The CDR3 contains 16 residues. Germline trimming cut 2 bases from V and 7 bases from J; bases unmatched to any gene: 10. Per germline, CDR1 SNHLY and CDR2 FYNNEI. The CDR3 loop is CASSEFLGGTGAGYTF. CDR3 nucleotides: TGTGCCAGCAGTGAATTCCTAGGTGGGACAGGGGCTGGCTACACCTTC.

The rearrangement joins TRBV29-1 to TRBJ2-3; D is ambiguous. The length of the CDR3 is 12 residues. Germline V gene sequence: CDR1 SQVTM, CDR2 ANQGSEA. Between the trimmed V and J ends, which lost 6 bases and 5 bases, there was a span of 12 bases. The CDR3 nucleotides read TGCAGCGTCGCCATACAGCGAGATACGCAGTATTTT. Its protein is CSVAIQRDTQYF.

The chain recombines TRBV9 with TRBJ2-3, with no clear D. The length of the CDR3 is 15 residues. Between the trimmed V and J ends, which lost 0 bases and 6 bases, there was a span of 14 bases. Per germline, CDR1 SGDLS and CDR2 YYNGEE. The CDR3: CASSVAPAPQDTQYF. The CDR3 bases are TGTGCCAGCAGCGTAGCGCCCGCGCCGCAGGATACGCAGTATTTT.

The rearrangement uses TRBV6-5 and TRBJ2-1; D is unresolved. The CDR3 sequence is 13 residues long. The V gene lost 5 bases and the J gene lost 2 bases, with 7 bases spanning the gap. Germline lookup yields CDR1 MNHEY and CDR2 SVGAGI. CDR3 coding DNA: TGTGCCAGCAGTCGTGGGGCCTACAATGAGCAGTTCTTC. It yields the protein CASSRGAYNEQFF.

This chain uses TRBV5-1 with TRBJ2-1; D possibly matches TRBD1 or TRBD2 (6 bases each). Germline V CDR1 and CDR2: SGHRS, YFSETQ. V was shortened by 0 bases and J by 10 bases, with 20 bases between the two germline ends. The CDR3 is made up of 16 amino acids. This chain's CDR3 is CASSLAVGGGVHEQFF. The CDR3 region has the DNA TGCGCCAGCAGCTTGGCCGTGGGGGGCGGGGTCCACGAGCAGTTCTTC.

The rearrangement joins TRBV15 to TRBJ1-5, with D perhaps matching TRBD1 (5 bases). The V end was cut by 3 bases, the J end by 0 bases, with 9 bases between. Per the germline V gene, CDR1 is LNHNV and CDR2 is YYDKDF (reference sequence). The CDR3 totals 15 residues. The CDR3 region is CATSREQGSNQPQHF. CDR3 bases: TGTGCCACCAGCAGGGAGCAGGGTAGCAATCAGCCCCAGCATTTT.

The CDR3 DNA reads TGTGCCAGCAGCGTTCAGGGGGTGGATGACTACGAGCAGTACTTC. Protein product: CASSVQGVDDYEQYF. The gene calls are TRBV11-2 and TRBJ2-7; TRBD1 matches 7 bases. CDR3 length equals 15 residues. From germline, CDR1 is SGHAT and CDR2 FQNNGV. J lost 3 bases, V lost 5 bases, and 10 bases had no gene match.

Concerning this clone: Other DNA sequences in this sample translate to the same CDR3. This chain joins TRBV18 and TRBJ1-3, with D unclear. Per germline, CDR1 KGHSH and CDR2 LQKENI. This CDR3 is 13 amino acids long. V lost 2 bases and J 2 bases, leaving 4 bases between the germline ends. The chain's CDR3 is CASSPGAGNTIYF. The DNA for the CDR3 is TGTGCCAGCTCACCAGGGGCTGGAAACACCATATATTTT.

This chain joins TRBV4-2 and TRBJ2-1, with TRBD2 identical over 10 bases. The CDR3 has 17 amino acids. The junction had 8 bases not matched to a gene; V was cut back by 1 base and J by 5 bases. Germline-derived CDR1 and CDR2 are LGHNA and YNFKEQ. The CDR3 region is CASSQGPSGGPNNEQFF. CDR3 sequence (DNA): TGTGCCAGCAGCCAAGGACCTAGCGGGGGCCCAAACAATGAGCAGTTCTTC.

This clone has just a few counts. The chain uses TRBV11-2 and TRBJ2-7, with 8 positions matching TRBD1. Germline CDR1 is SGHAT and CDR2 is FQNNGV. CDR3 length: 13 residues. The J segment lost 6 bases and the V segment lost 5 bases, leaving 6 bases of the junction unmatched. CDR3 amino acids: CASSPGQGREQYF. The CDR3 nucleotides read TGTGCCAGCAGCCCAGGACAGGGCCGCGAGCAGTACTTC.

The V gene is TRBV2, the J gene TRBJ2-2, with D maybe TRBD2 (5 bases). The CDR3 has 16 residues. Germline CDR1 reads SNHLY; CDR2 reads FYNNEI. Trimming cost V 5 bases and J 2 bases, with 15 bases left between them. CDR3 in DNA: TGTGCCAGCAGTCCTCCTTGGGAGACTAACACCGGGGAGCTGTTTTTT. Amino acids: CASSPPWETNTGELFF.

The J gene is TRBJ2-7, the V gene TRBV6-1, with D possibly matching TRBD2 (6 bases). Germline V gene data show CDR1 as MNHNS and CDR2 as SASEGT. V shed 7 bases and J shed 4 bases, with 11 bases lying between them. CDR3 size: 12 residues. The CDR3 DNA reads TGTGCCAGCAAGGAGGGGCGGTACGAGCAGTACTTC. Its translation: CASKEGRYEQYF.

CDR3 nucleotide sequence: TGTGCCAGCACTCCCCCTAAGGACAGGGGGGTAGGGCAGTACTTC. Translating gives CASTPPKDRGVGQYF. The chain recombines TRBV6-1 with TRBJ2-5; the match to TRBD1 covers 10 bases. The V gene's germline CDR1 is MNHNS and CDR2 SASEGT. The CDR3 is 15 residues long. Trimming cost V 7 bases and J 11 bases; bases outside gene matches: 16.

The sample holds one count of this clone. J is TRBJ1-1 and V is TRBV7-9; D unresolved. Germline assignment: CDR1 SEHNR and CDR2 FQNEAQ (reference sequence). Trimming took off 1 base at V and 4 bases at J, with 10 bases between the two ends. CDR3 length: 14 amino acids. In DNA, the CDR3 is TGTGCCAGCAGCTTAGAAGTTGGTCGCACTGAAGCTTTCTTT. As protein: CASSLEVGRTEAFF.

This clone was seen a few times. The gene calls are TRBV5-8 and TRBJ2-1, with D possibly being TRBD2 (6 bases). CDR1 and CDR2 (germline): SGHTS, YDEGEE. CDR3 length: 13 amino acids. Trimming left V 2 bases short and J 7 bases short, with 10 bases between. CDR3 sequence (DNA): TGTGCCAGCAGCTTTGGAGGGAGGAATGAGCAGTTCTTC. It yields the protein CASSFGGRNEQFF.

This clone was counted only a few times. This chain uses TRBV7-8 with TRBJ2-5; D may be TRBD1 or TRBD2 (6 bases each). CDR1 is SGHVS, CDR2 FQNEAQ, per germline. The V and J ends lost 7 bases and 4 bases respectively, with 16 bases between them. This CDR3 is built from 14 residues. CDR3 in amino acids: CASTLRGASETQYF. The CDR3 DNA follows: TGTGCCAGCACCCTTAGGGGGGCCTCAGAGACCCAGTACTTC.

The chain is built from TRBV13 and TRBJ1-2, with D perhaps matching TRBD1 (5 bases). The CDR3 loop spans 14 amino acids. Trimming removed 0 bases from V and 4 bases from J, with 9 bases in between. Germline CDR1 reads PRHDT; CDR2 reads FYEKMQ (reference sequence). The DNA of the CDR3 is TGTGCCAGCAGCTTAGGTGGGCAGGGCTATGGCTACACCTTC. It codes for CASSLGGQGYGYTF.

The DNA of the CDR3 is TGTGCCAGCAGTTACTCTCGTGACCAAGAGACCCAGTACTTC. This sequence encodes CASSYSRDQETQYF. The chain recombines TRBV6-6 with TRBJ2-5; no firm D call. Trimming cost V 0 bases and J 0 bases, with 5 bases left between them. There are 14 residues in the CDR3. Germline assignment: CDR1 MNHNY and CDR2 SVGAGI (reference sequence).

This chain joins TRBV29-1 and TRBJ2-5; D unresolved. Germline V lookup: CDR1 SQVTM, CDR2 ANQGSEA. This CDR3 spans 14 amino acids. Trimming pared 7 bases from V and 5 bases from J, leaving 20 bases between. CDR3: CSGRKAGRAETQYF. As DNA, the CDR3 is TGCAGCGGACGGAAGGCCGGCCGGGCGGAGACCCAGTACTTC. The full variable domain, completed using reference TRBV29-1 and TRBJ2-5, is SAVISQKPSRDICQRGTSLTIQCQVDSQVTMMFWYRQQPGQSLTLIATANQGSEATYESGFVIDKFPISRPNLTFSTLTVSNMSPEDSSIYLCSGRKAGRAETQYFGPGTRLLVL.

This chain links TRBV19 with TRBJ2-3; TRBD1 might be the D (5 bases). The CDR3 contains 16 residues. V lost 9 bases and J lost 3, with 22 bases in between. Germline V lookup: CDR1 LNHDA, CDR2 SQIVND (reference sequence). CDR3 residues: CASTFSSSQGTDTQYF. As DNA, the CDR3 is TGTGCCAGCACTTTCTCCTCGTCGCAGGGAACAGATACGCAGTATTTT.

The chain recombines TRBV6-1 with TRBJ2-2, with D unresolved. The CDR3 sequence is 13 residues long. CDR1 is MNHNS and CDR2 is SASEGT in the germline V gene. Trimming took off 5 bases at V and 5 bases at J, with 9 bases between the two ends. This CDR3 reads CASSFSVTGELFF. CDR3 bases: TGTGCCAGCAGTTTTTCCGTGACCGGGGAGCTGTTTTTT.

The chain is built from TRBV5-6 and TRBJ2-3, with TRBD1 as a possible D gene (5 bases). There are 14 residues in the CDR3. Germline assignment: CDR1 SGHDT and CDR2 YYEEEE. The germline V and J ends were trimmed by 2 bases and 7 bases, with 14 bases remaining between them. CDR3 DNA: TGTGCCAGCAGCTTCCCAGGGTTACAGAATACGCAGTATTTT. Protein product: CASSFPGLQNTQYF.

This clone turned up a few times. This chain links TRBV29-1 with TRBJ1-1, with TRBD1 as a possible D gene (6 bases). Trimming stripped 6 bases from V and 4 bases from J, with 12 bases between. Germline V gene data show CDR1 as SQVTM and CDR2 as ANQGSEA. CDR3 length equals 12 residues. The CDR3 nucleotides are TGCAGCGTCCAAGGACAGATCACTGAAGCTTTCTTT. This gives the protein CSVQGQITEAFF.

The genes are TRBV6-5 and TRBJ1-4; the D gene is possibly TRBD1 (6 bases). Between the trimmed V and J ends, which lost 2 bases and 3 bases, there was a span of 7 bases. The CDR3 length is 14 residues. The germline CDR1 and CDR2 sequences are MNHEY and SVGAGI. CDR3 sequence (DNA): TGTGCCAGCAGTTACGGGGGCTCTAATGAAAAACTGTTTTTT. It encodes CASSYGGSNEKLFF.

The genes are TRBV15 and TRBJ2-6, with 8 bases matching TRBD1. V lost 1 base, J lost 0 bases, and 8 bases stayed unmatched. Germline V CDR1 and CDR2: LNHNV, YYDKDF (reference sequence). This CDR3 is 19 amino acids long. CDR3 in amino acids: CATSRVPGQDLSGANVLTF. In DNA form, the CDR3 reads TGTGCCACCAGCAGAGTCCCGGGACAGGACCTCTCTGGGGCCAACGTCCTGACTTTC. Combining the CDR3 with reference TRBV15 and TRBJ2-6 gives the whole variable domain DAMVIQNPRYQVTQFGKPVTLSCSQTLNHNVMYWYQQKSSQAPKLLFHYYDKDFNNEADTPDNFQSRRPNTSFCFLDIRSPGLGDTAMYLCATSRVPGQDLSGANVLTFGAGSRLTVL.

This chain connects TRBV19 to TRBJ1-5, with TRBD1 identical over 7 bases. The CDR3 is 13 residues long. Trimming took 5 bases from V and 6 from J; bases not matched to a gene: 4. Looked up from germline, CDR1 is LNHDA and CDR2 is SQIVND (reference sequence). The CDR3 DNA follows: TGTGCCAGTAGTCTAGGGGGCGGTCAGCCCCAGCATTTT. Its translation: CASSLGGGQPQHF.

The chain links TRBV19 to TRBJ1-1; 9 nucleotides agree with TRBD1. This CDR3 comprises 13 residues. Germline-derived CDR1 and CDR2 are LNHDA and SQIVND (reference sequence). V shed 11 bases and J 4 bases; nucleotides not matched to a gene: 8. CDR3 sequence: CAVKQGAGTEAFF. The CDR3 nucleotides are TGTGCCGTTAAACAGGGGGCTGGCACTGAAGCTTTCTTT.

This chain connects TRBV28 to TRBJ1-5, with 9 bases lining up with TRBD1. The CDR3 has 15 amino acids. The ends lost 5 bases at V and 6 bases at J; junction bases unmatched: 8. Germline CDR1 and CDR2: MDHEN and SYDVKM. For the CDR3, the DNA is TGTGCCAGCAGTCTTACCGGGACAGGGCTTCAGCCCCAGCATTTT. It yields the protein CASSLTGTGLQPQHF.